Reported below is one T cell receptor beta chain. There is no known antigen for this receptor. Base qualities are missing; no much larger clone stands one base away. These data belong to a study of shared clonotypes between healthy human individuals (dated by TCRdb to about 2020). Context from the whole study: A couple of women and a few men aged 18 to 49 years were included in the cohort. The study deeply sequenced blood TCR repertoires of several healthy adults to estimate repertoire size and the extent of clonotype sharing between individuals. Different laboratories and diverse techniques were used to prepare libraries and sequence TCR repertoires, to increase sequencing depth and limit assay-specific biases. For each donor, CD4 naive and CD4 memory were each given three plates, CD8 naive was given two plates, and CD8 memory was given one plate. Each donor's leukapheresis produced roughly between about 0.9 and 9.5 billion PBMCs. Results and caveats for the whole study, not just this receptor: Compared with non-shared clonotypes, clonotypes shared by all four sorted-subset donors had higher generation probabilities. The genetic and exposure-history diversity represented was limited by the small number of donors. Pairwise subsampling led to the expectation that sequencing depth would affect the degree of clonotype sharing among donors. Incomplete sequencing was indicated by rarefaction of sorted-subset datasets, despite the large sequencing depth. Sampling was limited to blood, and TCR repertoires in tissue likely differ from TCR repertoires in blood. Across four donors, approximately 5% of naive CD4, 3.5% of naive CD8, roughly 2.2% of memory CD4, and around 0.4% of memory CD8 clonotypes were shared. Naive subsets generally had larger estimated clonotype richness than memory subsets.

CDR1 and CDR2 are read off the germline V gene (reference sequence) as MNHNY and SVGAGI. At the junction V is shortened by 2 bases and J by 3 bases, with 11 bases in between. The CDR3, cysteine through phenylalanine, is 14 amino acids long. Only the CDR3 part of the read is kept: 42 bases, read in frame from the first base. CD8 naive samples were CD45RO-negative cells positively selected for CCR7, giving a CD45RA+CCR7+ population that excluded TemRA cells. The donors were healthy, HIV-negative adults who had no recently reported acute infections or vaccinations. All donors were Caucasian adults living in Nashville, Tennessee, USA. After blood collection by leukapheresis, PBMCs were isolated using Ficoll-Histopaque density gradient centrifugation and then cryopreserved in the vapor phase of liquid nitrogen. Purity and quantity of every magnetically sorted T cell population were checked by analytical flow cytometry. From each sorted fraction, genomic DNA was isolated and quantified by UV absorbance on a Nanodrop 2000c.

TCR CDR3 regions were amplified from genomic DNA by multiplex PCR using the deep immunoSEQ assay. Genomic DNA extracted from each cell subset was distributed evenly over all wells of several immunoSEQ 96-well plates, and each plate served as one replicate. For sorted subsets, 200 ng of genomic DNA, equivalent to 30,000 or so T cell genomes, went into each replicate PCR. The purified libraries were quantified using a Qubit 3.0 fluorometer, sized with a Bioanalyzer 2100, and then quantified again using the KAPA Library Quantification kit. Every immunoSEQ 96-well plate was sequenced on a dedicated single-read 150-cycle Illumina NextSeq 550 flow cell. On the authors' methods: Because the immunoSEQ output included only junctional sequences and no quality scores, the filtering could not be the same as the filtering used for full-length reads. To assign V/J genes and CDR3, sequences were annotated against IMGT germline references using PyIR, a Python wrapper for IgBLAST v1.9. Reads were removed for weak V/J assignments (E-value above 1e-6), missing CDR3, stop codons, out-of-frame junctions, or ambiguous translated residues. V3J clonotypes were defined as sequences sharing an identical inferred V gene, J gene, and CDR3 amino acid sequence. Percentage overlap between repertoires was calculated by dividing the number of shared unique clonotypes by the size of the smaller repertoire. Three approaches were used to assess repertoire richness: RTK rarefaction, the Chao1 estimator, and Recon v2.1 estimates of unobserved clonotypes. For all TCRbeta clonotypes obtained by the gDNA method from four donors, generation probabilities were computed with OLGA. Not all clones reach the TCRdb copy of this immuneACCESS table, which keeps in-frame sequences only. Checked studies attribute under half of the gap to unresolved V genes and leave the rest unexplained. For V, J and clone size, that table is used; D and trimming come from the DNA. The sample has around 2,000,000 clones on record, 85% to 95% of them singletons. The ten largest make up 1.2% of the sample.

The chain couples TRBV6-6 to TRBJ2-7, with no reliable assignment of the D segment. This receptor was taken from a man aged 18 to 30 in good health. Material for sequencing was naive CD8+ T cells sorted from blood. The cell subset or site label for this specimen denotes: CD45RA+CCR7+. The sequenced DNA is TGTGCCAGCAGTTACGGTCTTTCGGGCTACGAGCAGTACTTC. This is translated as CASSYGLSGYEQYF.